These T cell receptor beta chains were read from a single sample in a study of control samples from healthy donors and cancer patients. The assay was immunoSEQ multiplex PCR, and TCRdb's table has in-frame clones only and misses some. Found here are 93,000 or so clones, around 89% of them singletons; the top ten hold about a fifth. The specimen was PBMCs. Receptors were obtained from a man in his fifties or sixties with lung cancer. Both conserved end residues are part of each CDR3.

CDR3: CASSLGGAPTQPQHF; V: TRBV7-9
CDR3: CASGSNRGGNQETQYF; V: TRBV12-5
CDR3: CASSPQNSGNTIYF; V: TRBV7-3
CDR3: CARTLEPGRASNSNQPQHF; V: TRBV7-4
CDR3: CASSPGRNLLDSYEQYF; V: TRBV27
CDR3: CASSLLTGRGAFF; V: TRBV5-1
CDR3: CATRGSINTEAFF; V: TRBV19
CDR3: CASSITGGGTQYF; V: TRBV2
CDR3: CASSLGNVRASGANVLTF; V: TRBV7-9
CDR3: CASSLDRGRYSPLHF; V: TRBV3-1/TRBV3-2
CDR3: CASRGDLAKNIQYF; V: TRBV4-1
CDR3: CSAPAEYTIYF; V: TRBV20-1
CDR3: CASSLILAGNTIYF; V: TRBV7-8
CDR3: CASSERSLAGTYNEQFF; V: TRBV2
CDR3: CASSPNSRGKTETQYF; V: TRBV9
CDR3: CASSRDTGELFF; V: TRBV7-9
CDR3: CASSQVGVKQFF; V: TRBV3-1/TRBV3-2